The 2 T cell receptor beta chains given below trace back to one sample, sequenced in a study of PD-1 blockade in classical Hodgkin lymphoma. Every patient had relapsed following autologous stem cell transplantation, and cohorts differed in brentuximab vedotin exposure. The data were produced by immunoSEQ multiplex PCR, yet TCRdb's version contains in-frame clones alone and is incomplete. The sample yields 25,000 to 35,000 clones, 60% to 75% seen once. Source: peripheral blood mononuclear cells (PBMCs), taken before the second cycle of nivolumab. Receptors originate from a human donor with classical Hodgkin lymphoma.

This clone was detected only a few times. This rearrangement joins TRBV4-3 to TRBJ2-1, with D unresolved. Germline V gives CDR1 LGHNA, CDR2 YSLEER. The CDR3 covers 13 residues. V lost 0 bases to trimming and J lost 10 bases, with 10 bases between them. CDR3 loop: CASSQETYMEQFF. The CDR3 bases are TGCGCCAGCAGCCAAGAAACATACATGGAGCAGTTCTTC.

DNA for the CDR3: TGCAGCGCCGACGGGGACGGACACCAAGAGACCCAGTACTTC. Protein: CSADGDGHQETQYF. This rearrangement joins TRBV29-1 to TRBJ2-5; D tentatively fits TRBD1 or TRBD2 (5 bases each). The CDR3 consists of 14 residues. V lost 7 bases to trimming and J lost 0 bases, with 15 bases between them. Germline V gives CDR1 SQVTM, CDR2 ANQGSEA.